A selection of T cell receptor beta chains follows, all from one sample in a study of blood T cell repertoires in COVID-19. Measured with immunoSEQ multiplex PCR; TCRdb has only the in-frame clones, and not every one. The sample has roughly 400,000 clones; about 89% are singletons. Sequences were obtained from PBMCs or T cells enriched from blood (not recorded which). The source of these receptors is a woman in her 40s who had been exposed to COVID-19. The CDR3 runs from the conserved cysteine through the conserved F or W. The order of the fields is clone size, V gene, J gene, D gene, CDR3 DNA, CDR3 protein. The D gene is left open where the match is weak. A row's size may be missing; if present it is once, few, many or a size class.

clone_size: .
v_call: TRBV7-9
j_call: TRBJ1-1
d_call: TRBD1
cdr3_nt: TGTGCCAGCAGGCCGGGACAGACCACTGAAGCTTTCTTT
cdr3_aa: CASRPGQTTEAFF

clone_size: .
v_call: TRBV5-8
j_call: TRBJ1-1
d_call: .
cdr3_nt: TGTGCCAGCAGCTTGGACAGGGCCATGAACACTGAAGCTTTCTTT
cdr3_aa: CASSLDRAMNTEAFF

clone_size: once
v_call: TRBV30
j_call: TRBJ2-1
d_call: .
cdr3_nt: TGTGCCTGGAGTCCACGGGGGGCGTCCTACAATGAGCAGTTCTTC
cdr3_aa: CAWSPRGASYNEQFF

clone_size: .
v_call: TRBV5-1
j_call: TRBJ1-1
d_call: TRBD1
cdr3_nt: TGCGCCAGCAGCTTGGCCGGGACAGGGGGCGCGAAGAACACTGAAGCTTTCTTT
cdr3_aa: CASSLAGTGGAKNTEAFF

clone_size: .
v_call: TRBV7-8
j_call: TRBJ2-2
d_call: .
cdr3_nt: TGTGCCAGCAGCTTAAGGCCGCAGGCAGGTGACGGGGAGCTGTTTTTT
cdr3_aa: CASSLRPQAGDGELFF

clone_size: .
v_call: TRBV6-5
j_call: TRBJ2-5
d_call: TRBD1
cdr3_nt: TGTGCCAGCAGGATGGGACAGGGGGCCCAAGAGACCCAGTACTTC
cdr3_aa: CASRMGQGAQETQYF

clone_size: .
v_call: TRBV19
j_call: TRBJ1-2
d_call: .
cdr3_nt: TGTGCCAGTACCCCGAGAATTAACTATGGCTACACCTTC
cdr3_aa: CASTPRINYGYTF

clone_size: .
v_call: TRBV27
j_call: TRBJ1-2
d_call: TRBD1
cdr3_nt: TGTGCCAGCAGGGACAGGGGTTACTATGGCTACACCTTC
cdr3_aa: CASRDRGYYGYTF

clone_size: .
v_call: TRBV7-9
j_call: TRBJ1-1
d_call: TRBD1
cdr3_nt: TGTGCCAGCAGCTTAGAACAGGGGATGAACACTGAAGCTTTCTTT
cdr3_aa: CASSLEQGMNTEAFF

clone_size: .
v_call: TRBV5-6
j_call: TRBJ1-2
d_call: .
cdr3_nt: TGTGCCAGCACCCTTGGCGGGGGAGGATATGGCTACACCTTC
cdr3_aa: CASTLGGGGYGYTF

clone_size: .
v_call: TRBV10-2
j_call: TRBJ2-2
d_call: TRBD2
cdr3_nt: TGCGCCAGCAGTGAGTCGGGAGTGGGGACTAGTCGGACCGGGGAGCTGTTTTTT
cdr3_aa: CASSESGVGTSRTGELFF

clone_size: .
v_call: TRBV9
j_call: TRBJ1-1
d_call: TRBD1
cdr3_nt: TGTGCCAGCAGCGTAGCTACAGGGGCAGTCAACACTGAAGCTTTCTTT
cdr3_aa: CASSVATGAVNTEAFF

clone_size: .
v_call: TRBV6-5
j_call: TRBJ2-5
d_call: .
cdr3_nt: TGTGCCAGCAGTTACTTTGGAACAGGGCTGGGGGAGACCCAGTACTTC
cdr3_aa: CASSYFGTGLGETQYF

clone_size: .
v_call: TRBV20-1
j_call: TRBJ1-2
d_call: .
cdr3_nt: TGCAGCGCGCTGGGGGCTGGCTACACCTTC
cdr3_aa: CSALGAGYTF

clone_size: once
v_call: TRBV18
j_call: TRBJ2-5
d_call: TRBD2
cdr3_nt: TGTGCCAGCTCACCAGGAGGGAGGGAAGAGACCCAGTACTTC
cdr3_aa: CASSPGGREETQYF

clone_size: .
v_call: TRBV2
j_call: TRBJ1-6
d_call: TRBD1
cdr3_nt: TGTGCCAGCAGCGTCGGGACAGCGGGTTCACCCCTCCACTTT
cdr3_aa: CASSVGTAGSPLHF

clone_size: .
v_call: TRBV24-1
j_call: TRBJ1-2
d_call: .
cdr3_nt: TGTGCCACCAGTGATTCGGGGTATGGCTACACCTTC
cdr3_aa: CATSDSGYGYTF

clone_size: .
v_call: TRBV29-1
j_call: TRBJ1-2
d_call: .
cdr3_nt: TGCAGCGTTGATATCGGCAGGCCCTATGGCTACACCTTC
cdr3_aa: CSVDIGRPYGYTF

clone_size: .
v_call: TRBV20-1
j_call: TRBJ2-5
d_call: .
cdr3_nt: TGCAGTGCTAGTGCGGGAAAAGAGACCCAGTACTTC
cdr3_aa: CSASAGKETQYF

clone_size: .
v_call: TRBV19
j_call: TRBJ2-7
d_call: .
cdr3_nt: TGTGCCAGTAGTATAGCGGGAATAGGGTACGAGCAGTACTTC
cdr3_aa: CASSIAGIGYEQYF

clone_size: many
v_call: TRBV23-1
j_call: TRBJ2-7
d_call: TRBD1
cdr3_nt: TGCGCCAGCAGTCCTCTCTCCGGGACAGGGGACTACGAGCAGTACTTC
cdr3_aa: CASSPLSGTGDYEQYF

clone_size: .
v_call: TRBV5-6
j_call: TRBJ2-1
d_call: TRBD1
cdr3_nt: TGTGCCAGCAGCAAACAGGGGGCTAGCCGTGTGGGGCAGTTCTTC
cdr3_aa: CASSKQGASRVGQFF

clone_size: .
v_call: TRBV9
j_call: TRBJ1-3
d_call: .
cdr3_nt: TGTGCCAGCAGCGTAGGTGGGGGGGCCATACAAATGAACACCATATATTTT
cdr3_aa: CASSVGGGAIQMNTIYF

clone_size: .
v_call: TRBV2
j_call: TRBJ1-5
d_call: .
cdr3_nt: TGTGCCAGCAGCCCATCGGCGGGTAGCAATCAGCCCCAGCATTTT
cdr3_aa: CASSPSAGSNQPQHF

clone_size: .
v_call: TRBV28
j_call: TRBJ1-2
d_call: .
cdr3_nt: TGTGCCAGCAGCCTTCCCTTTAGCGTTTTAGGCGGCTACACCTTC
cdr3_aa: CASSLPFSVLGGYTF

clone_size: .
v_call: TRBV6-2/TRBV6-3
j_call: TRBJ2-7
d_call: .
cdr3_nt: TGTGCCAGCAGGTACATCAAGGGACTTATCTACGAGCAGTACTTC
cdr3_aa: CASRYIKGLIYEQYF

clone_size: .
v_call: TRBV27
j_call: TRBJ2-1
d_call: TRBD1
cdr3_nt: TGTGCCAGCTCGGGACAGGGGGCAGGGGAGCAGTTCTTC
cdr3_aa: CASSGQGAGEQFF

clone_size: .
v_call: TRBV18
j_call: TRBJ2-4
d_call: .
cdr3_nt: TGTGCCAGCTCACCCAGGGACACCATAGCCAAAAACATTCAGTACTTC
cdr3_aa: CASSPRDTIAKNIQYF

clone_size: .
v_call: TRBV6-6
j_call: TRBJ2-7
d_call: TRBD2
cdr3_nt: TGTGCCAGCAGTCGTAGCGGGGGGACCTACGAGCAGTACTTC
cdr3_aa: CASSRSGGTYEQYF

clone_size: .
v_call: TRBV30
j_call: TRBJ2-7
d_call: TRBD1
cdr3_nt: TGTGCCTGGAGTGCACAGGGGGCCAACGAGCAGTACTTC
cdr3_aa: CAWSAQGANEQYF

clone_size: .
v_call: TRBV18
j_call: TRBJ1-1
d_call: .
cdr3_nt: TGTGCCAGCTCACCGGGGGGAAACACTGAAGCTTTCTTT
cdr3_aa: CASSPGGNTEAFF

clone_size: .
v_call: TRBV23-1
j_call: TRBJ1-6
d_call: .
cdr3_nt: TGCGCCAGCACCCCCCCCTGGACAGAGAATTCACCCCTCCACTTT
cdr3_aa: CASTPPWTENSPLHF

clone_size: .
v_call: TRBV18
j_call: TRBJ2-3
d_call: .
cdr3_nt: TGTGCCAGCTCATTTAAAATTTCCTTTGGCGTCTCGGGAGATACGCAGTATTTT
cdr3_aa: CASSFKISFGVSGDTQYF

clone_size: .
v_call: TRBV15
j_call: TRBJ1-1
d_call: .
cdr3_nt: TGTGCCACCAGCAGAGATCTAGACAGCCCTGAAGCTTTCTTT
cdr3_aa: CATSRDLDSPEAFF

clone_size: .
v_call: TRBV19
j_call: TRBJ1-5
d_call: TRBD1
cdr3_nt: TGTGCCAGTAGTGGACAGGGCCTCAATCAGCCCCAGCATTTT
cdr3_aa: CASSGQGLNQPQHF

clone_size: .
v_call: TRBV7-2
j_call: TRBJ2-2
d_call: TRBD2
cdr3_nt: TGTGCCAGCAGCCAACCTAGCGGGGGGTTGGTCGGGGAGCTGTTTTTT
cdr3_aa: CASSQPSGGLVGELFF

clone_size: .
v_call: TRBV11-3
j_call: TRBJ2-3
d_call: .
cdr3_nt: TGTGCCAGCAGCTTAGGCACAGGCACAGATACGCAGTATTTT
cdr3_aa: CASSLGTGTDTQYF

clone_size: .
v_call: TRBV9
j_call: TRBJ1-2
d_call: .
cdr3_nt: TGTGCCAGCAGCATGAACAGGGAAGGCGGCTACACCTTC
cdr3_aa: CASSMNREGGYTF

clone_size: .
v_call: TRBV7-2
j_call: TRBJ2-2
d_call: .
cdr3_nt: TGTGCCAGCAGCTGGGGCGGGGCAAACACCGGGGAGCTGTTTTTT
cdr3_aa: CASSWGGANTGELFF

clone_size: few
v_call: TRBV7-9
j_call: TRBJ2-3
d_call: .
cdr3_nt: TGTGCCAGCAGCATAAGGACAGGCACAGATACGCAGTATTTT
cdr3_aa: CASSIRTGTDTQYF

clone_size: .
v_call: TRBV25-1
j_call: TRBJ2-3
d_call: .
cdr3_nt: TGTGCCAGCGCCCAAAGGACAGCGAAAATGGATACGCAGTATTTT
cdr3_aa: CASAQRTAKMDTQYF

clone_size: .
v_call: TRBV19
j_call: TRBJ1-3
d_call: .
cdr3_nt: TGTGCCAGTAGGAGCCTCAGGGATGCTGGAAACACCATATATTTT
cdr3_aa: CASRSLRDAGNTIYF

clone_size: .
v_call: TRBV9
j_call: TRBJ1-2
d_call: TRBD1
cdr3_nt: TGTGCCAGCAGCACCCCGGACAGGGGCCCGGATAGATCTAACTATGGCTACACCTTC
cdr3_aa: CASSTPDRGPDRSNYGYTF

clone_size: .
v_call: TRBV7-9
j_call: TRBJ2-3
d_call: .
cdr3_nt: TGTGCCAGCAGCCCGATGAGCGGAGGGAGCACAGATACGCAGTATTTT
cdr3_aa: CASSPMSGGSTDTQYF

clone_size: .
v_call: TRBV2
j_call: TRBJ1-4
d_call: TRBD1
cdr3_nt: TGTGCCAGCAGTACGGGACAGGCCCCTAATGAAAAACTGTTTTTT
cdr3_aa: CASSTGQAPNEKLFF

clone_size: .
v_call: TRBV2
j_call: TRBJ2-7
d_call: TRBD1
cdr3_nt: TGTGCCAGCCTTGACCGGGACAGACCCTACGAGCAGTACTTC
cdr3_aa: CASLDRDRPYEQYF

clone_size: .
v_call: TRBV30
j_call: TRBJ1-1
d_call: .
cdr3_nt: TGTGCCTGGACGGAAGGTTATGGGCAGAACACTGAAGCTTTCTTT
cdr3_aa: CAWTEGYGQNTEAFF

clone_size: .
v_call: TRBV12-3/TRBV12-4
j_call: TRBJ1-3
d_call: .
cdr3_nt: TGTGCCAGCAGCCTCTCTGGAAACACCATATATTTT
cdr3_aa: CASSLSGNTIYF